These T cell receptor beta chains were read from a single sample in a study of regulatory T cells in long-lasting Graves disease. A single record per CDR3 protein comes from TCRdb applying MiXCR to the multiplex PCR reads. The table lists 500,000 to 800,000 distinct CDR3 sequences, roughly 30% of them singletons. The source was peripheral blood mononuclear cells (PBMCs), collected when the disease was refractory, from a patient treated with antithyroid drugs. The source of these receptors is a female donor with Graves disease. Each CDR3 is given with its conserved first and last residue. D genes are given only for firm matches. Some rows have no size entry. The others give once, few or many, or a class for an expanded clone.

-,few,TRBJ2-7,TRBV20-1,CSAIDPSSEQYF,TGCAGTGCTATAGACCCCTCCAGCGAGCAGTACTTC
-,-,TRBJ1-1,TRBV5-1,CASSFLASNTEAFF,TGCGCCAGCAGCTTCCTTGCCTCGAACACTGAAGCTTTCTTT
TRBD1,many,TRBJ2-7,TRBV12-3/TRBV12-4,CASSLADRAEQYF,TGTGCCAGCAGTTTGGCCGACAGGGCCGAGCAGTACTTC
-,-,TRBJ1-5,TRBV7-9,CASSHTISGVNQPQHF,TGTGCCAGCAGCCATACTATCTCGGGGGTCAATCAGCCCCAGCATTTT
TRBD2,few,TRBJ2-7,TRBV6-1,CASSDPRLAGGSYEQYF,TGTGCCAGCAGTGATCCTAGGCTAGCGGGAGGGTCCTACGAGCAGTACTTC
TRBD1,-,TRBJ1-1,TRBV30,CAWRDRQGTKTEAFF,TGTGCCTGGAGGGATCGACAGGGTACGAAGACTGAAGCTTTCTTT
-,-,TRBJ2-1,TRBV7-9,CASSLEDYNEQFF,TGTGCCAGCAGCTTAGAGGATTACAATGAGCAGTTCTTC
-,few,TRBJ2-7,TRBV5-1,CASSFEGPSDEQYF,TGCGCCAGCAGCTTTGAAGGGCCATCAGACGAGCAGTACTTC
TRBD1,-,TRBJ1-2,TRBV13,CASSPLRDRDYGYTF,TGTGCCAGCAGCCCCCTCCGGGACAGAGACTATGGCTACACCTTC
-,-,TRBJ2-2,TRBV7-9,CASRWGPGELFF,TGTGCCAGCAGGTGGGGCCCCGGGGAGCTGTTTTTT
-,-,TRBJ1-5,TRBV29-1,CSVGSDLYSNQPQHF,TGCAGCGTTGGGTCCGACCTCTATAGCAATCAGCCCCAGCATTTT
TRBD1,-,TRBJ2-7,TRBV11-3,CASSRPGQGSYEQYF,TGTGCCAGCAGCCGCCCGGGACAGGGCTCCTACGAGCAGTACTTC
TRBD1,-,TRBJ2-7,TRBV29-1,CSVGGTGKPEQYF,TGCAGCGTTGGAGGGACAGGGAAACCCGAGCAGTACTTC
TRBD1,many,TRBJ1-1,TRBV25-1,CASSGPGGYTEAFF,TGTGCCAGCAGTGGCCCAGGGGGCTACACTGAAGCTTTCTTT
-,many,TRBJ1-2,TRBV28,CASSSSPGEYGYTF,TGTGCCAGCAGTTCCTCCCCTGGCGAATATGGCTACACCTTC
TRBD1,-,TRBJ1-5,TRBV7-9,CASSLDGQGLQPQHF,TGTGCCAGCAGCTTAGATGGACAGGGACTTCAGCCCCAGCATTTT
TRBD2,-,TRBJ2-7,TRBV30,CAWSDRYRASGVYEQYF,TGTGCCTGGAGTGATCGTTATAGGGCTAGCGGGGTATACGAGCAGTACTTC
-,few,TRBJ1-5,TRBV20-1,CSARAGTRGNQPQHF,TGCAGTGCTAGGGCGGGGACCAGGGGCAATCAGCCCCAGCATTTT
TRBD2,few,TRBJ2-4,TRBV28,CASSHPSSGRKDIQYF,TGTGCCAGCAGTCACCCGTCTAGCGGGAGGAAGGACATTCAGTACTTC
-,few,TRBJ2-7,TRBV27,CASSTSDNYEQYF,TGTGCCAGCAGTACCAGCGATAACTACGAGCAGTACTTC
-,few,TRBJ2-1,TRBV28,CASSPGAFVDEQFF,TGTGCCAGCAGTCCCGGGGCCTTCGTCGATGAGCAGTTCTTC
TRBD2,many,TRBJ2-7,TRBV28,CASSSRTSGRYRSYEQYF,TGTGCCAGCAGCTCGCGGACTAGCGGGAGATATCGCTCCTACGAGCAGTACTTC
TRBD1,many,TRBJ1-6,TRBV27,CASRPDRGYSPLHF,TGTGCCAGCAGGCCAGACAGGGGGTATTCACCCCTCCACTTT
TRBD2,-,TRBJ2-5,TRBV27,CASSPGLAAGSQETQYF,TGTGCCAGCAGTCCGGGACTAGCAGCTGGCTCCCAAGAGACCCAGTACTTC
TRBD2,many,TRBJ2-5,TRBV20-1,CSATTGLAGGWSQETQYF,TGCAGTGCTACCACGGGACTAGCGGGAGGATGGTCCCAAGAGACCCAGTACTTC
TRBD1,-,TRBJ2-7,TRBV15,CATSFGQGSYEQYF,TGTGCCACCAGCTTCGGACAGGGATCCTACGAGCAGTACTTC
TRBD1,-,TRBJ1-1,TRBV29-1,CSGQRQGSRNTEAFF,TGCAGCGGTCAAAGACAGGGGAGTCGGAACACTGAAGCTTTCTTT
-,many,TRBJ1-2,TRBV7-9,CASSSDYYGYTF,TGTGCCAGCAGCTCGGATTACTATGGCTACACCTTC
-,-,TRBJ1-4,TRBV7-9,CASSGTQSNEKLFF,TGTGCCAGCAGCGGAACACAGTCTAATGAAAAACTGTTTTTT
TRBD1,many,TRBJ2-7,TRBV5-1,CASSPGQIYYEQYF,TGCGCCAGCAGCCCGGGACAGATTTACTACGAGCAGTACTTC
-,-,TRBJ1-1,TRBV5-1,CASSLGSGTINTEAFF,TGTGCCAGCAGCTTGGGCTCGGGAACCATAAACACTGAAGCTTTCTTT